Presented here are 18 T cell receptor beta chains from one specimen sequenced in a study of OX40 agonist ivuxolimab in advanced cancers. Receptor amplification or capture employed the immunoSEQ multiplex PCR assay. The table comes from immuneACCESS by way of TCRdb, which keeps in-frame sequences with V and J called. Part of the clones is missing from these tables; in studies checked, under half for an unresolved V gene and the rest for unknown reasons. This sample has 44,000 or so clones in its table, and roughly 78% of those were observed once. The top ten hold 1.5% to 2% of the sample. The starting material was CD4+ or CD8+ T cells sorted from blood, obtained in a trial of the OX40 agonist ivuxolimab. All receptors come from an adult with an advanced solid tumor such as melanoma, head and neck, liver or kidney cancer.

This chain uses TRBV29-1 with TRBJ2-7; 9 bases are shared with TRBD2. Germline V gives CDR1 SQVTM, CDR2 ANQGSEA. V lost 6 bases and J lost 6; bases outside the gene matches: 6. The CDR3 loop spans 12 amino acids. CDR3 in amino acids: CSVPGLASEQYF. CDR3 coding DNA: TGCAGCGTACCGGGACTAGCAAGCGAGCAGTACTTC.

The CDR3 spells CASSPDRGVEQPQHF. For the CDR3, the DNA is TGTGCCAGCAGCCCGGACAGGGGTGTGGAACAGCCCCAGCATTTT. The chain is built from TRBV6-1 and TRBJ1-5; 9 bases fit TRBD1. This CDR3 region has 15 residues. The V gene end was trimmed by 6 bases and the J gene end by 7 bases; junction bases not matched to a gene: 10. Germline assignment: CDR1 MNHNS and CDR2 SASEGT.

The CDR3 DNA follows: TGTGCCAGCAGCTTGCCGGGGGCGGGCGAGCAGTACTTC. Translation gives CASSLPGAGEQYF. The chain joins TRBV5-4 to TRBJ2-7; D tentatively fits TRBD1 or TRBD2 (6 bases each). V was pared by 1 base and J by 6 bases, with 11 bases between. The CDR3 is 13 residues long. The germline V gene encodes CDR1 SGHNT and CDR2 YYREEE (reference sequence).

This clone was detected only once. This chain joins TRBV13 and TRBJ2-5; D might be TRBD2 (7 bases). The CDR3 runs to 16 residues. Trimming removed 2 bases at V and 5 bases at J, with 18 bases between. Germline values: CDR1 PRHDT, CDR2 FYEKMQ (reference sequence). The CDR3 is CASSLFGGPRRETQYF. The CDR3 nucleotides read TGTGCCAGCAGCTTATTCGGGGGGCCGAGGAGGGAGACCCAGTACTTC.

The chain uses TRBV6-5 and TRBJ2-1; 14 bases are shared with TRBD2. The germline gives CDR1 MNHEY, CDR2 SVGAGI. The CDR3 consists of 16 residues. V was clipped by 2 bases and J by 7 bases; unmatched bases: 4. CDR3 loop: CASSYEGTSGGNEQFF. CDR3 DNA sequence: TGTGCCAGCAGTTACGAAGGGACTAGCGGGGGTAATGAGCAGTTCTTC.

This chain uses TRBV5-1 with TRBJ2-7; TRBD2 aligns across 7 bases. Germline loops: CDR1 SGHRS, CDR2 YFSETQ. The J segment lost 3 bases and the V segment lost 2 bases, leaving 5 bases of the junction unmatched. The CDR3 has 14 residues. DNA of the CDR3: TGCGCCAGCAGCTTCGGCAGCGGGATCTACGAGCAGTACTTC. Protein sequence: CASSFGSGIYEQYF. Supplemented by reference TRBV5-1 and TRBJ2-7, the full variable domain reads KAGVTQTPRYLIKTRGQQVTLSCSPISGHRSVSWYQQTPGQGLQFLFEYFSETQRNKGNFPGRFSGRQFSNSRSEMNVSTLELGDSALYLCASSFGSGIYEQYFGPGTRLTVT.

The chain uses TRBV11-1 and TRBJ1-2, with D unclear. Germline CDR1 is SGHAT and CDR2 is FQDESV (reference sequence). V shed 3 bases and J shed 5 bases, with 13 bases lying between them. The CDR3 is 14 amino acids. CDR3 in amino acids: CASSFADAKYGYTF. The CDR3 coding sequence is TGTGCCAGCAGCTTCGCGGATGCAAAATATGGCTACACCTTC.

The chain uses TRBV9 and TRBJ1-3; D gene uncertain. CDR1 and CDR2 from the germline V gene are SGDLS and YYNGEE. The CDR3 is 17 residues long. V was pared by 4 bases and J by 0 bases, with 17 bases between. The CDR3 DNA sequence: TGTGCCAGCAGCAAAGACCTTCGGGAGCACTCTGGAAACACCATATATTTT. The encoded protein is CASSKDLREHSGNTIYF.

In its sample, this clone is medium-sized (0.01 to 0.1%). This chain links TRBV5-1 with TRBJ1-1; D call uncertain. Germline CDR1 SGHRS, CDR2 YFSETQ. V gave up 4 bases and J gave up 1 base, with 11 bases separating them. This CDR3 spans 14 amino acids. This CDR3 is CASSTISGNTEAFF. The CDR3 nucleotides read TGCGCCAGCAGCACTATATCAGGGAACACTGAAGCTTTCTTT.

CDR3 sequence (DNA): TGTGCCAGCAGCGTAGGAGGATATGGTGGCTACACCTTC. It translates to CASSVGGYGGYTF. This chain links TRBV9 with TRBJ1-2, with no clear D. The V gene lost 0 bases and the J gene lost 7 bases, with 10 bases spanning the gap. The CDR3 runs to 13 residues. From germline, CDR1 is SGDLS and CDR2 YYNGEE.

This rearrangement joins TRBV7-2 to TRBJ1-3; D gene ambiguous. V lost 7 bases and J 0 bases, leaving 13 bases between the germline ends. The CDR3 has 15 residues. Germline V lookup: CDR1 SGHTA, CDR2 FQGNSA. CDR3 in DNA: TGTGCCAGCACCTCACAACTAACCTCTGGAAACACCATATATTTT. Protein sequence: CASTSQLTSGNTIYF.

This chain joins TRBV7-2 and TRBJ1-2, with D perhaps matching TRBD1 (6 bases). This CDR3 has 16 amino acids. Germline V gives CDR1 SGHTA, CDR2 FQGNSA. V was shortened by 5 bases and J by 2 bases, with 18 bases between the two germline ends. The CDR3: CASSLSSGGANYGYTF. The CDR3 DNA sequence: TGTGCCAGCAGCCTATCCTCCGGGGGCGCCAACTATGGCTACACCTTC.

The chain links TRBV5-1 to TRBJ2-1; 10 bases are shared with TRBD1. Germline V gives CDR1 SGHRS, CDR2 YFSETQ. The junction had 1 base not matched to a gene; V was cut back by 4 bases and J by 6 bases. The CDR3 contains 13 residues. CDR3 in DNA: TGCGCCAGCAGCCGGACAGGGGGCAATGAGCAGTTCTTC. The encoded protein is CASSRTGGNEQFF.

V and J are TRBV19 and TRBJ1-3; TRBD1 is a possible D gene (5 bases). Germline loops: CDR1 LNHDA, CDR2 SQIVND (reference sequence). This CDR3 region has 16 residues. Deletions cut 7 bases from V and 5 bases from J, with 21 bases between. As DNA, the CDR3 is TGTGCCAGTACCACAGGACCCACCCGGGGTCGAAACACCATATATTTT. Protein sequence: CASTTGPTRGRNTIYF. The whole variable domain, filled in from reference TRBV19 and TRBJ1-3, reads DGGITQSPKYLFRKEGQNVTLSCEQNLNHDAMYWYRQDPGQGLRLIYYSQIVNDFQKGDIAEGYSVSREKKESFPLTVTSAQKNPTAFYLCASTTGPTRGRNTIYFGEGSWLTVV.

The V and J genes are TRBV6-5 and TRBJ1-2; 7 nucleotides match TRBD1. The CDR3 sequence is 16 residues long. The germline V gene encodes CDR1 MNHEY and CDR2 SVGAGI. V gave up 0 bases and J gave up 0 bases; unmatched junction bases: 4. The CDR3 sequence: CASSYSPGQTNYGYTF. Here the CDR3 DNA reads TGTGCCAGCAGTTACTCTCCGGGACAGACTAACTATGGCTACACCTTC.

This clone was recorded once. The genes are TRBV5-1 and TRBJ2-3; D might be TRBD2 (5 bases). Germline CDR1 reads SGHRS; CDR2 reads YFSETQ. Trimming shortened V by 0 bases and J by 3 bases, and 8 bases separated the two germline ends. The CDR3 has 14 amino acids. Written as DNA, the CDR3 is TGCGCCAGCAGCTTGGGAGAGGGTACAGATACGCAGTATTTT. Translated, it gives CASSLGEGTDTQYF.

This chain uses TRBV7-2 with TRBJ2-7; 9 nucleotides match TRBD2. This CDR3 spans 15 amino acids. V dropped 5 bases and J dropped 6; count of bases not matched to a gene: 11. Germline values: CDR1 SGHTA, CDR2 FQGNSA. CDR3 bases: TGTGCCAGCAGCCCCGATAGCGGGGGACTACGCGAGCAGTACTTC. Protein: CASSPDSGGLREQYF.

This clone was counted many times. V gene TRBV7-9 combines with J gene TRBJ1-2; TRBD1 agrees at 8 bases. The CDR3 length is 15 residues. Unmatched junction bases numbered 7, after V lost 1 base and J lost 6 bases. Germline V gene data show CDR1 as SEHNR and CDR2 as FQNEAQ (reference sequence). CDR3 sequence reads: CASSLDRTGYDGYTF. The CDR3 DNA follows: TGTGCCAGCAGCTTAGACCGGACAGGGTACGATGGCTACACCTTC.